This T cell receptor beta chain was captured in a study of spatial heterogeneity in lung cancer. Turning to the study itself: Fewer alpha-chain than beta-chain sequences were consistently detected. Study findings and constraints: Mutation tallies in tumors tracked expanded intratumoral alpha and beta TCR counts.

MiXCR, applied by TCRdb to the 5' RACE reads, yields one record per CDR3 protein. The sample holds approximately 3,700 distinct CDR3 sequences, 26% seen once. The V segment lost 5 bases and the J segment 0 bases; nucleotides outside the gene matches: 10. The CDR3 extends over 19 amino acids. Germline values: CDR1 SGHTA, CDR2 FQGNSA. This clonotype counts as medium-sized. Its matching antigen is unknown. This beta chain is a stray read from a library made for alpha chains; its abundance is not meaningful. Time point specified: sample taken at primary tumor resection. Tumor, nontumor lung or frozen PBMC supplied whole RNA that was sequenced unsorted.

The sequenced sample was lung tumor tissue, obtained at surgery. The receptor was isolated from a male donor with early-stage non-small cell lung cancer. This chain links TRBV7-2 with TRBJ2-2, with 12 bases lining up with TRBD1. This chain's CDR3 is CASSASGTGGPANTGELFF. CDR3 nucleotide sequence: TGTGCCAGCAGCGCGTCCGGGACAGGGGGCCCCGCGAACACCGGGGAGCTGTTTTTT.